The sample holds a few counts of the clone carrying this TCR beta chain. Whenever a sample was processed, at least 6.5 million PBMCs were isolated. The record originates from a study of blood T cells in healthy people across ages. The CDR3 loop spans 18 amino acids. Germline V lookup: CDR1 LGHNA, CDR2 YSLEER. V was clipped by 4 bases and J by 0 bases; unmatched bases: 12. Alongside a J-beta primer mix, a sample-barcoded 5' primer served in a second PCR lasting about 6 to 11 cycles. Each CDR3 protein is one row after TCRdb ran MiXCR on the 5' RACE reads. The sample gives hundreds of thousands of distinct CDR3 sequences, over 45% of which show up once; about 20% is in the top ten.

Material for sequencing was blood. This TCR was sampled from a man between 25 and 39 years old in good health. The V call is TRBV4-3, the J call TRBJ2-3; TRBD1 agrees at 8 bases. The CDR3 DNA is TGCGCCAGCAGCCTCTCATTCTCCCGGGACAGGAGCACAGATACGCAGTATTTT. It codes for CASSLSFSRDRSTDTQYF.